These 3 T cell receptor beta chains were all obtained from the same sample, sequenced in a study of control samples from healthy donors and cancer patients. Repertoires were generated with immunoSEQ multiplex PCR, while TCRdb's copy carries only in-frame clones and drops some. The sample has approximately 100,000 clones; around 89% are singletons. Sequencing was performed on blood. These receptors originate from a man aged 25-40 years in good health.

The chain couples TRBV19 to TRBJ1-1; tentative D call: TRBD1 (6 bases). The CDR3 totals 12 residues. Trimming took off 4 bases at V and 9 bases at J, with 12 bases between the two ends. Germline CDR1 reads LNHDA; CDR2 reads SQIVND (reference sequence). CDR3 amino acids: CASSSRGEKAFF. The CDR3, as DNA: TGTGCCAGTAGTAGTAGGGGGGAGAAAGCTTTCTTT. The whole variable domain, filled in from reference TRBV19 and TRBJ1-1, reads DGGITQSPKYLFRKEGQNVTLSCEQNLNHDAMYWYRQDPGQGLRLIYYSQIVNDFQKGDIAEGYSVSREKKESFPLTVTSAQKNPTAFYLCASSSRGEKAFFGQGTRLTVV.

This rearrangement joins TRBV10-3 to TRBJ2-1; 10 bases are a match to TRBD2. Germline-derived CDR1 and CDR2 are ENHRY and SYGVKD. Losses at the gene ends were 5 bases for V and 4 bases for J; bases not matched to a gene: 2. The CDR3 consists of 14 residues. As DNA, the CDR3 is TGTGCCATCAGTCCTAGCGGGGGTTACAATGAGCAGTTCTTC. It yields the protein CAISPSGGYNEQFF.

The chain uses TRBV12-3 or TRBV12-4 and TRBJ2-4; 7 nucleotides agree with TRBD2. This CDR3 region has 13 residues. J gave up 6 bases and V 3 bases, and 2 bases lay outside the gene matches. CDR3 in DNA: TGTGCCAGCAGTTTTGGGGGGGTAAACATTCAGTACTTC. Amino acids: CASSFGGVNIQYF.